These T cell receptor beta chains were read from a single sample in a study of blood T cell repertoires in COVID-19. The method was immunoSEQ multiplex PCR; TCRdb's version includes in-frame clones alone and lacks a portion of them. The sample yields around 88,000 clones, over 75% seen once. The sample comprised peripheral blood. The receptors were sampled from a man aged 55-75 years with acute or convalescent COVID-19. The CDR3 runs from the conserved cysteine through the conserved F or W. The D gene is left open where the match is weak. For some rows the clone size is stated as once, few or many, or as a class when expanded; others skip it.

J: TRBJ2-3
length: 13
size: -
D: -
V: TRBV4-1
DNA: TGCGCCAGCAGCCAAGACTACACAGATACGCAGTATTTT
CDR3: CASSQDYTDTQYF

J: TRBJ2-1
length: 15
size: -
D: TRBD2
V: TRBV2
DNA: TGTGCCAGCACGGGCGGACTAGCGGCCTACAATGAGCAGTTCTTC
CDR3: CASTGGLAAYNEQFF

J: TRBJ2-7
length: 14
size: -
D: -
V: TRBV5-1
DNA: TGCGCCAGCAGCTTGGGACAGGTACCCTACGAGCAGTACTTC
CDR3: CASSLGQVPYEQYF

J: TRBJ1-5
length: 16
size: -
D: -
V: TRBV2
DNA: TGTGCCAGCAGTGGAAGAGGAACGGTTAGCAATCAGCCCCAGCATTTT
CDR3: CASSGRGTVSNQPQHF

J: TRBJ2-7
length: 14
size: -
D: -
V: TRBV19
DNA: TGTGCCAGTAGTGCGGGACTGGGAGCCTACGAGCAGTACTTC
CDR3: CASSAGLGAYEQYF

J: TRBJ2-1
length: 15
size: -
D: TRBD2
V: TRBV11-3
DNA: TGTGCCAGCAGCTTAGAGAGCGGGGCGTACAATGAGCAGTTCTTC
CDR3: CASSLESGAYNEQFF

J: TRBJ2-1
length: 16
size: -
D: TRBD1
V: TRBV6-2/TRBV6-3
DNA: TGTGCCAGCAGTTATACGACAGGGGGCTACACGAATGAGCAGTTCTTC
CDR3: CASSYTTGGYTNEQFF

J: TRBJ1-2
length: 14
size: -
D: -
V: TRBV7-2
DNA: TGTGCCAGCAGCTTAGACTACAGGCACTATGGCTACACCTTC
CDR3: CASSLDYRHYGYTF

J: TRBJ1-5
length: 16
size: -
D: TRBD1
V: TRBV9
DNA: TGTGCCAGCAGCCCGGGGACAGACAATAGCAATCAGCCCCAGCATTTT
CDR3: CASSPGTDNSNQPQHF

J: TRBJ1-1
length: 15
size: -
D: TRBD1
V: TRBV6-2/TRBV6-3
DNA: TGTGCCAGCAGCTTACAGGGGGCAAGGATCACTGAAGCTTTCTTT
CDR3: CASSLQGARITEAFF

J: TRBJ2-7
length: 19
size: -
D: TRBD1
V: TRBV6-2/TRBV6-3
DNA: TGTGCCAGCAGTTACCTTCTGTGGGGCCAGCGGGACAGGGGGTACGAGCAGTACTTC
CDR3: CASSYLLWGQRDRGYEQYF

J: TRBJ1-2
length: 17
size: -
D: TRBD1
V: TRBV5-6
DNA: TGTGCCAGCAGCTTTCGGGCCGCCGAGACAGGGCTCCATGGCTACACCTTC
CDR3: CASSFRAAETGLHGYTF

J: TRBJ2-1
length: 16
size: -
D: -
V: TRBV5-4
DNA: TGTGCCAGCAGCTTTTCCCTTAATACTGGTGACAATGAGCAGTTCTTC
CDR3: CASSFSLNTGDNEQFF

J: TRBJ1-1
length: 14
size: -
D: -
V: TRBV18
DNA: TGTGCCAGCTCACCCGCCGCAGAAGAGGATGAAGCTTTCTTT
CDR3: CASSPAAEEDEAFF

J: TRBJ2-5
length: 15
size: -
D: TRBD1
V: TRBV25-1
DNA: TGTGCCAGCAGTGGGGCAGGGACAGGAAAAGAGACCCAGTACTTC
CDR3: CASSGAGTGKETQYF

J: TRBJ1-5
length: 13
size: once
D: -
V: TRBV7-2
DNA: TGTGCCAGCAGCTGGACAGCAAATCAGCCCCAGCATTTT
CDR3: CASSWTANQPQHF

J: TRBJ1-3
length: 15
size: -
D: -
V: TRBV5-4
DNA: TGTGCCAGCAGCTTGGCAGGGGCTTCTGGAAACACCATATATTTT
CDR3: CASSLAGASGNTIYF

J: TRBJ2-1
length: 16
size: -
D: TRBD1
V: TRBV6-5
DNA: TGTGCCAGCAGTTACTCTTCGACAGGGGGTACCAATGAGCAGTTCTTC
CDR3: CASSYSSTGGTNEQFF

J: TRBJ2-7
length: 15
size: -
D: TRBD2
V: TRBV6-2/TRBV6-3
DNA: TGTGCCAGCAGCCTCCGACTAGCGGGAGGCTACGAGCAGTACTTC
CDR3: CASSLRLAGGYEQYF

J: TRBJ2-1
length: 16
size: few
D: -
V: TRBV19
DNA: TGTGCCAGTAGTAACCCACGGGGGGCATCCTACAATGAGCAGTTCTTC
CDR3: CASSNPRGASYNEQFF

J: TRBJ2-1
length: 19
size: -
D: TRBD2
V: TRBV3-1/TRBV3-2
DNA: TGTGCCAGCAGCCCGACCGGGACTAGCGGGAGATCTCCCTACAATGAGCAGTTCTTC
CDR3: CASSPTGTSGRSPYNEQFF

J: TRBJ2-6
length: 18
size: -
D: TRBD1
V: TRBV9
DNA: TGTGCCAGCAGCGTGGGGGACAGGATTTCATCTGGGGCCAACGTCCTGACTTTC
CDR3: CASSVGDRISSGANVLTF

J: TRBJ1-5
length: 12
size: -
D: -
V: TRBV28
DNA: TGTGCCAGCAGAGAAGCGGTTCAGCCCCAGCATTTT
CDR3: CASREAVQPQHF

J: TRBJ1-2
length: 17
size: -
D: -
V: TRBV7-2
DNA: TGTGCCAGCAGCTTAGAAGGCTCGGCAGGCTCGATTAGGGGCTACACCTTC
CDR3: CASSLEGSAGSIRGYTF

J: TRBJ2-5
length: 14
size: -
D: TRBD1
V: TRBV3-1/TRBV3-2
DNA: TGTGCCAGCAGCCAAGTGGCAGGGGGCGAGACCCAGTACTTC
CDR3: CASSQVAGGETQYF

J: TRBJ1-3
length: 15
size: -
D: TRBD1
V: TRBV6-5
DNA: TGTGCCAGCAGTCGACAGGGCCAACCTGGAAACACCATATATTTT
CDR3: CASSRQGQPGNTIYF

J: TRBJ2-2
length: 14
size: -
D: -
V: TRBV11-2
DNA: TGTGCCAGCAGCTTTTACAAGAACACCGGGGAGCTGTTTTTT
CDR3: CASSFYKNTGELFF

J: TRBJ1-5
length: 13
size: -
D: -
V: TRBV12-3/TRBV12-4
DNA: TGTGCCAGCAGGCCTGGGGGGGGGAGGGCCCAGCATTTT
CDR3: CASRPGGGRAQHF

J: TRBJ2-5
length: 15
size: -
D: TRBD2
V: TRBV28
DNA: TGTGCCAGCAGTTTCTGGACTAGCAGGGGCGAGACCCAGTACTTC
CDR3: CASSFWTSRGETQYF

J: TRBJ1-2
length: 15
size: -
D: TRBD1
V: TRBV28
DNA: TGTGCCAGCAGCTCCGACGGGACAGGGGATTATGGCTACACCTTC
CDR3: CASSSDGTGDYGYTF

J: TRBJ2-1
length: 12
size: few
D: -
V: TRBV2
DNA: TGTGCCAGCAGTGAACAGGGCATCGAGCAGTTCTTC
CDR3: CASSEQGIEQFF

J: TRBJ2-3
length: 16
size: -
D: -
V: TRBV4-2
DNA: TGTGCCAGCAGCCAGCTTGACAGATATAGCACAGATACGCAGTATTTT
CDR3: CASSQLDRYSTDTQYF

J: TRBJ2-7
length: 13
size: once
D: TRBD1
V: TRBV10-1
DNA: TGCGCCAGCAGTTTGACAGGGACCTCCGAGCAGTACTTC
CDR3: CASSLTGTSEQYF

J: TRBJ2-7
length: 13
size: -
D: -
V: TRBV30
DNA: TGTGCCTGGTCACCGGGGACACCCTACGAGCAGTACTTC
CDR3: CAWSPGTPYEQYF

J: TRBJ1-5
length: 14
size: -
D: TRBD1
V: TRBV19
DNA: TGTGCCAGTAGTATAGGACAGGGTGCTCAGCCCCAGCATTTT
CDR3: CASSIGQGAQPQHF

J: TRBJ1-2
length: 16
size: few
D: TRBD1
V: TRBV6-5
DNA: TGTGCCAGCAGTTACTTACGGACAGGGGGGAGCTATGGCTACACCTTC
CDR3: CASSYLRTGGSYGYTF

J: TRBJ1-1
length: 13
size: -
D: -
V: TRBV7-8
DNA: TGTGCCAGCAGCTTAGCGGGGCGCACTGAAGCTTTCTTT
CDR3: CASSLAGRTEAFF

J: TRBJ2-7
length: 18
size: few
D: TRBD2
V: TRBV3-1/TRBV3-2
DNA: TGTGCCAGCAGCCAAGGATTTGCTAGCGGGACATCCCACCACGAGCAGTACTTC
CDR3: CASSQGFASGTSHHEQYF

J: TRBJ2-2
length: 16
size: -
D: -
V: TRBV19
DNA: TGTGCCAGTCGACATACCGGGACACTTAACACCGGGGAGCTGTTTTTT
CDR3: CASRHTGTLNTGELFF

J: TRBJ2-7
length: 13
size: -
D: -
V: TRBV14
DNA: TGTGCCAGCAGCGAGAGGCCCCCCTACGAGCAGTACTTC
CDR3: CASSERPPYEQYF

J: TRBJ2-7
length: 14
size: -
D: TRBD1
V: TRBV6-5
DNA: TGTGCCAGCAGTCCAAGACAGGGGGTGGACGAGCAGTACTTC
CDR3: CASSPRQGVDEQYF

J: TRBJ1-2
length: 16
size: -
D: TRBD1
V: TRBV19
DNA: TGTGCCAGTAGTCCTCAGCAGGGGGCGAGGGCATCTGGCTACACCTTC
CDR3: CASSPQQGARASGYTF

J: TRBJ2-4
length: 15
size: -
D: -
V: TRBV6-5
DNA: TGTGCCAGCAATGGAAGGGAGCTAGCCAAAAACATTCAGTACTTC
CDR3: CASNGRELAKNIQYF

J: TRBJ1-1
length: 17
size: -
D: TRBD1
V: TRBV4-2
DNA: TGTGCCAGCAGCCAACAAGGACAGGGGGACGTGAACACTGAAGCTTTCTTT
CDR3: CASSQQGQGDVNTEAFF

J: TRBJ1-2
length: 12
size: -
D: -
V: TRBV27
DNA: TGTGCCAGCAGACAATGGGACTCCGGCTACACCTTC
CDR3: CASRQWDSGYTF

J: TRBJ2-2
length: 13
size: -
D: TRBD1
V: TRBV20-1
DNA: TGCAGTGCTAGTACAGGGGCAGGCGGGGAGCTGTTTTTT
CDR3: CSASTGAGGELFF

J: TRBJ1-5
length: 16
size: -
D: -
V: TRBV6-6
DNA: TGTGCCAGCAGTGCGCGCGGGGCGGAAAGCAATCAGCCCCAGCATTTT
CDR3: CASSARGAESNQPQHF

J: TRBJ2-4
length: 14
size: -
D: -
V: TRBV11-1
DNA: TGTGCCAGCAGCTTAGGGGTTAGCGCGAACATTCAGTACTTC
CDR3: CASSLGVSANIQYF